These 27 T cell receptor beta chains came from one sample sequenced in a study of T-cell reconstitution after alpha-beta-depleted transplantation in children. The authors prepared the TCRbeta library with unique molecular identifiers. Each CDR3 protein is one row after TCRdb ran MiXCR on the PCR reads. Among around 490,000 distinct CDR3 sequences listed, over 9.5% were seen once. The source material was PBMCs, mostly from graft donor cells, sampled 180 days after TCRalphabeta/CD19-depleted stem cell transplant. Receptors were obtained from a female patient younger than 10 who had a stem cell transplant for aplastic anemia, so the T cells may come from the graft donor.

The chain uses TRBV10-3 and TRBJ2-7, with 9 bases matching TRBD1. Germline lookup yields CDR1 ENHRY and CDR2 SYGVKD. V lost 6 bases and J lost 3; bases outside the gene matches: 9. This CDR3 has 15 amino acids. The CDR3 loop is CAISSSGTGYYEQYF. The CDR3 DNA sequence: TGTGCCATCAGCTCATCCGGGACAGGGTACTACGAGCAGTACTTC.

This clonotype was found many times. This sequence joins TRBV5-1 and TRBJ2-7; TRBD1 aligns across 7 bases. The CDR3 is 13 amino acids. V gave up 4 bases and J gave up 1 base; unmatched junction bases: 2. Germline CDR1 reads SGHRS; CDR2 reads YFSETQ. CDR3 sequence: CASSEDRSYEQYF. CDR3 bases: TGCGCCAGCAGCGAGGACAGGTCCTACGAGCAGTACTTC.

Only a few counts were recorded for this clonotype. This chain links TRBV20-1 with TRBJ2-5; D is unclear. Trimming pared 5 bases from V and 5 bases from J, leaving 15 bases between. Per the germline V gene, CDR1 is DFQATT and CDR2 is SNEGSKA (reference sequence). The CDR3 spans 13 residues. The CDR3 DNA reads TGCAGTGCTCCCGGTAGGAGAGGCGAGACCCAGTACTTC. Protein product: CSAPGRRGETQYF.

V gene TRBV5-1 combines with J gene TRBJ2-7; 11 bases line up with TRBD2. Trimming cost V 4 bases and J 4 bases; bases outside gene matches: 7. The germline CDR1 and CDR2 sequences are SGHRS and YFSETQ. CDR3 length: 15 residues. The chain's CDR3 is CASSPTSGSQYEQYF. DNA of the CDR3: TGCGCCAGCAGCCCAACTAGCGGGAGTCAGTACGAGCAGTACTTC. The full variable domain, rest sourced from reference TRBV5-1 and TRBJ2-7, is KAGVTQTPRYLIKTRGQQVTLSCSPISGHRSVSWYQQTPGQGLQFLFEYFSETQRNKGNFPGRFSGRQFSNSRSEMNVSTLELGDSALYLCASSPTSGSQYEQYFGPGTRLTVT.

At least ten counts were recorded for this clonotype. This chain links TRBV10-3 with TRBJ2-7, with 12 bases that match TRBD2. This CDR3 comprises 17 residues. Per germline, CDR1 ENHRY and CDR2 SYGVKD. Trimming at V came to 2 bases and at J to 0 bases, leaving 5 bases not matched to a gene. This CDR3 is CAISEPSGRVSSYEQYF. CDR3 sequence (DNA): TGTGCCATCAGTGAGCCTAGCGGGAGGGTAAGCTCCTACGAGCAGTACTTC.

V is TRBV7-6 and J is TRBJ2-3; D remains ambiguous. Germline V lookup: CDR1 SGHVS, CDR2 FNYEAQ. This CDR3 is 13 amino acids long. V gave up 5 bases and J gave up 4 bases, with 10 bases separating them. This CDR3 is CASSPARADTQYF. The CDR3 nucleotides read TGTGCCAGCAGCCCCGCCCGGGCAGATACGCAGTATTTT.

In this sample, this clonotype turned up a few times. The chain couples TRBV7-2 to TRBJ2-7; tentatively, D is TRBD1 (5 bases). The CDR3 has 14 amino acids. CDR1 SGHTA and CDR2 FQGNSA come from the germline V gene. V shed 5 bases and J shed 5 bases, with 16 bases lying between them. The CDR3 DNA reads TGTGCCAGCAGCCCCGGCCAGGGTGCAAACGAGCAGTACGTC. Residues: CASSPGQGANEQYV.

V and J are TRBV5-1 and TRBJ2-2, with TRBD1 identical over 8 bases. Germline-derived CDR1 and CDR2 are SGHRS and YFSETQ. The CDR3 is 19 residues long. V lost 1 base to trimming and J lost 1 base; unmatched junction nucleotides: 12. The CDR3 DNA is TGCGCCAGCAGCTTGATCGTGACCCCCGGGACAGGGAACACCGGGGAGCTGTTTTTT. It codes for CASSLIVTPGTGNTGELFF.

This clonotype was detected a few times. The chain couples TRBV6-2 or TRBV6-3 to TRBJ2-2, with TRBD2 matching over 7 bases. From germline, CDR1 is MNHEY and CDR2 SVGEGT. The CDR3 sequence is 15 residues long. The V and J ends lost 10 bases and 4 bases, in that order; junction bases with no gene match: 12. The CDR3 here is CATAPLGLITGELFF. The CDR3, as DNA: TGTGCCACCGCCCCTCTGGGACTAATCACCGGGGAGCTGTTTTTT.

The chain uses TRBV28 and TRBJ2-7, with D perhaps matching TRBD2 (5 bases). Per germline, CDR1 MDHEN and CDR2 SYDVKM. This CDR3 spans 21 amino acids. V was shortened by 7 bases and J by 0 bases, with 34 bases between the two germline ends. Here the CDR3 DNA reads TGTGCCAGCACCCCGCCCCGGGGAGCGAACATCATTGAGGGAGTCTCCTACGAGCAGTACTTC. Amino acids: CASTPPRGANIIEGVSYEQYF.

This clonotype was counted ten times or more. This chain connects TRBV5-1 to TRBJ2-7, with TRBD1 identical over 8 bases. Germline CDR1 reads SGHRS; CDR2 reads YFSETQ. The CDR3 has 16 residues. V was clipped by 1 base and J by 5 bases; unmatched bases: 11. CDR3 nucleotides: TGCGCCAGCAGCTTGTGGGGGCAGGGGGCAATCCACGAGCAGTACTTC. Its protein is CASSLWGQGAIHEQYF.

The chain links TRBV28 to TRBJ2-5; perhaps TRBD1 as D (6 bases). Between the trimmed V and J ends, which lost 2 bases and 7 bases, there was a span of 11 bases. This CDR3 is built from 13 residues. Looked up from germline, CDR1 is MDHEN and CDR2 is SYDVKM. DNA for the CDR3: TGTGCCAGCAGTTTAACGAGAGGGGGGACCCAGTACTTC. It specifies CASSLTRGGTQYF.

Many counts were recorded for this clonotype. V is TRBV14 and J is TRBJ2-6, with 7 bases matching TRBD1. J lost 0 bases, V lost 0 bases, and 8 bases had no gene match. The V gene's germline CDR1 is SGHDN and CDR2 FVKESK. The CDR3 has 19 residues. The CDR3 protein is CASSQDWDRTSSGANVLTF. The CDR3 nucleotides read TGTGCCAGCAGCCAAGATTGGGACAGAACTAGCTCTGGGGCCAACGTCCTGACTTTC.

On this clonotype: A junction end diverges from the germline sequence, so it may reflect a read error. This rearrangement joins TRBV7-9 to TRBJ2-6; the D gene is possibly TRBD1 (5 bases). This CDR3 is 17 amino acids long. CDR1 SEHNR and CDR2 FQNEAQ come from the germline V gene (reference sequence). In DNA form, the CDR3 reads TGTGCCAGCAGCTTAGCAATCGGGCAGGCTGGGGCCAACGGCCTGACTTTC. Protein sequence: CASSLAIGQAGANGLTF.

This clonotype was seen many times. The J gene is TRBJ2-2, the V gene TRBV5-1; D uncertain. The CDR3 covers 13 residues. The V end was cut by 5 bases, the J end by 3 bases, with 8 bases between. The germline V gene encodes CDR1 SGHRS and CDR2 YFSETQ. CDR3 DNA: TGCGCCAGCAGTGTAGAGTACACCGGGGAGCTGTTTTTT. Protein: CASSVEYTGELFF.

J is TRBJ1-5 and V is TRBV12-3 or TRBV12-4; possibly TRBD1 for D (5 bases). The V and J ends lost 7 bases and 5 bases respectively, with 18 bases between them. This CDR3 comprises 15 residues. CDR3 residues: CASTRGRRGDQPQHF. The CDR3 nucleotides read TGTGCCAGCACCCGAGGGCGAAGGGGCGATCAGCCCCAGCATTTT.

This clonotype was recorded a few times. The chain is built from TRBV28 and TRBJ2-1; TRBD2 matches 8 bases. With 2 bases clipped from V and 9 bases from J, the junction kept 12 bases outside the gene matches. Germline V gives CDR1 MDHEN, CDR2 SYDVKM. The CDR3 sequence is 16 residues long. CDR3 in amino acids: CASSLQSGSSFTEQFF. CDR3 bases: TGTGCCAGCAGTTTACAAAGCGGGAGTAGTTTCACTGAGCAGTTCTTC. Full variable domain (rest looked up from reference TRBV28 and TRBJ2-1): DVKVTQSSRYLVKRTGEKVFLECVQDMDHENMFWYRQDPGLGLRLIYFSYDVKMKEKGDIPEGYSVSREKKERFSLILESASTNQTSMYLCASSLQSGSSFTEQFFGPGTRLTVL.

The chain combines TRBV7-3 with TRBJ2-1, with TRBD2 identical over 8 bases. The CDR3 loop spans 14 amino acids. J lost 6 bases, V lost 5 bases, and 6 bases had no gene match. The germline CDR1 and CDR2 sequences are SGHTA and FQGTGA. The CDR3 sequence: CASSPRGVFNEQFF. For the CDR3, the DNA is TGTGCCAGCAGCCCGCGGGGGGTATTCAATGAGCAGTTCTTC.

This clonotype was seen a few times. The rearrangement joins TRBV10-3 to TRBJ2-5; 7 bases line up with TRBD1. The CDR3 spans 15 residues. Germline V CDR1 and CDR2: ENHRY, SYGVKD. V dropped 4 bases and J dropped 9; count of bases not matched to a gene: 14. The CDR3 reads CAISATGQPGMAQYF. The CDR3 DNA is TGTGCCATCAGTGCCACGGGACAGCCCGGGATGGCCCAGTACTTC.

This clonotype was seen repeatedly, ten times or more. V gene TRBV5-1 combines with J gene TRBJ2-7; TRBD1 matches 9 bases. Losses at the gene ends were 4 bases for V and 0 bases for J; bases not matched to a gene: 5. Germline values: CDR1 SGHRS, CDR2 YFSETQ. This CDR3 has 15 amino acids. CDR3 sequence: CASSPQGAISYEQYF. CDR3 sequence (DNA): TGCGCCAGCAGCCCACAGGGGGCGATCTCCTACGAGCAGTACTTC.

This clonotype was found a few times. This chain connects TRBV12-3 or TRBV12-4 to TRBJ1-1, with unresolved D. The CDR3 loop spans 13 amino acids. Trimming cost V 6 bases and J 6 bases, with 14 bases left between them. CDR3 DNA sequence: TGTGCCAGCAGCTCCGGTACGGTCCCTGAAGCTTTCTTT. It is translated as CASSSGTVPEAFF.

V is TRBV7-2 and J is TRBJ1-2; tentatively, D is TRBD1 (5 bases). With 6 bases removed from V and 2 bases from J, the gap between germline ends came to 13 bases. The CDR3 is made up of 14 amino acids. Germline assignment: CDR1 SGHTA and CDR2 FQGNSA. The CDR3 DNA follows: TGTGCCAGCAGTCCTACCCCAGGGAACTATGGCTACACCTTC. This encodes CASSPTPGNYGYTF.

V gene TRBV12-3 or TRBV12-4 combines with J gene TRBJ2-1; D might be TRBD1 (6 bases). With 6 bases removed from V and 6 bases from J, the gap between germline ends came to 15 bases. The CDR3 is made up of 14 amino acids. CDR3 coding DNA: TGTGCCAGCAGGCTGGACAGCGTTATCAATGAGCAGTTCTTC. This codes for CASRLDSVINEQFF.

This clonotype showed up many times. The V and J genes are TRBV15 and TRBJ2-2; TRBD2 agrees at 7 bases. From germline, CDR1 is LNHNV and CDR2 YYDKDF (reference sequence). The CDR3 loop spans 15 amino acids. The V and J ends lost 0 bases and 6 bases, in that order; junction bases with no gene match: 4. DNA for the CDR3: TGTGCCACCAGCAGAGAAGGGGAGGGATCCGGGGAGCTGTTTTTT. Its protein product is CATSREGEGSGELFF.

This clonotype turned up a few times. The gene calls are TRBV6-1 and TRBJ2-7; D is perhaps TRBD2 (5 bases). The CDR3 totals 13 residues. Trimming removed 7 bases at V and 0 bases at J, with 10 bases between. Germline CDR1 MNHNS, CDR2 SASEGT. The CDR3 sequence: CASTARDSYEQYF. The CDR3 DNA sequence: TGTGCCAGCACTGCCCGGGACTCCTACGAGCAGTACTTC.

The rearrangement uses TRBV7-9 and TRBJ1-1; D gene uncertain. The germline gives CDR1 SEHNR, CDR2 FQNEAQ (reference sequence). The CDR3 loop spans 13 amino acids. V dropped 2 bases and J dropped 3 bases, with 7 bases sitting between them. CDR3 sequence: CASSLMQDTEAFF. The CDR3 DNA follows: TGTGCCAGCAGCTTAATGCAGGACACTGAAGCTTTCTTT.

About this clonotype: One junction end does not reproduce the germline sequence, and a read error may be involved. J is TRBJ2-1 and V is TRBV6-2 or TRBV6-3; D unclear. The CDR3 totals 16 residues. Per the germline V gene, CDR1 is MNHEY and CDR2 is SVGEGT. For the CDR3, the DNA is TGTGCCAGCAGTTACTCGGGTGACTTTTGGCTTAATGTGCAGTTCTTC. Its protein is CASSYSGDFWLNVQFF.